The 18 T cell receptor beta chains reported below all come from one sample, sequenced in a study of vaccination and CD4 T cells after COVID-19. Cultured CD4+ T cells had their DNA profiled by the Oncomine TCR Beta short-read assay. From the PCR reads, TCRdb called clonotypes with MiXCR, one entry per CDR3 protein. The sample carries roughly 11,000 distinct CDR3 sequences, 44% recorded once. Treatment given: roughly ten-day PBMC culture with coronavirus spike peptide pools or control peptides (ViraFEST assay). Their specific antigens are unknown. What was sequenced was CD4+ T cells from blood, cultured in vitro. Receptors were obtained from a human donor who had recovered from COVID-19.

This CDR3 is CAWSVLGGSDYGYTF. For the CDR3, the DNA is TGTGCCTGGAGTGTGTTGGGGGGGTCGGACTATGGCTACACCTTC. This chain uses TRBV30 with TRBJ1-2, with D possibly matching TRBD1 (5 bases). The CDR3 runs to 15 residues. Trimming removed 0 bases from V and 3 bases from J, with 14 bases in between. Germline lookup yields CDR1 GTSNPN and CDR2 SVGIG (reference sequence).

The chain carries TRBV12-3 or TRBV12-4 and TRBJ1-5, with D possibly matching TRBD1 (6 bases). This CDR3 comprises 14 residues. Trimming stripped 2 bases from V and 7 bases from J, with 12 bases between. The DNA of the CDR3 is TGTGCCAGCAGTTTAAGGGGGGCGGGGCAGCCCCAGCATTTT. This codes for CASSLRGAGQPQHF.

This clonotype has only a few counts. V is TRBV27 and J is TRBJ1-2; D is uncertain. In germline, CDR1 is MNHEY, CDR2 SMNVEV (reference sequence). V was pared by 2 bases and J by 8 bases, with 12 bases between. The CDR3 covers 13 residues. CDR3 DNA: TGTGCCAGCAGTTTAACCAGGATTGGCGGCTACACCTTC. Its translation: CASSLTRIGGYTF.

This clonotype was recorded a few times. The V and J genes are TRBV20-1 and TRBJ1-5, with D hard to call. V dropped 3 bases and J dropped 2 bases, with 20 bases sitting between them. This CDR3 comprises 17 residues. Germline CDR1 is DFQATT and CDR2 is SNEGSKA (reference sequence). In DNA form, the CDR3 reads TGCAGTGCTAGTCCGGACGGGAGTGCGGTGGGCAATCAGCCCCAGCATTTT. It encodes CSASPDGSAVGNQPQHF.

The chain combines TRBV27 with TRBJ2-2; D unresolved. This CDR3 is 11 amino acids long. The V end was cut by 3 bases, the J end by 6 bases, with 2 bases between. Germline V gene lookup returns CDR1 MNHEY and CDR2 SMNVEV (reference sequence). The CDR3 DNA follows: TGTGCCAGCAGTTTTTCCGGGGAGCTGTTTTTT. Its protein product is CASSFSGELFF.

The V call is TRBV6-5, the J call TRBJ2-3; 12 bases agree with TRBD2. Germline assignment: CDR1 MNHEY and CDR2 SVGAGI. The CDR3 runs 19 residues. V was pared by 2 bases and J by 2 bases, with 11 bases of the junction left unmatched. The CDR3 DNA is TGTGCCAGCAGTTACGAAGGGGCTAGCGGGGGGGCTTTCACAGATACGCAGTATTTT. Its protein is CASSYEGASGGAFTDTQYF.

In this sample, this clonotype turned up a few times. The rearrangement links TRBV7-8 to TRBJ1-1; possibly TRBD1 for D (5 bases). The CDR3 has 14 amino acids. V dropped 1 base and J dropped 2 bases, with 8 bases sitting between them. CDR1 SGHVS and CDR2 FQNEAQ come from the germline V gene. The CDR3 DNA follows: TGTGCCAGCAGCTTAGGTCAGGGAAACACTGAAGCTTTCTTT. Amino acids: CASSLGQGNTEAFF.

The chain links TRBV11-3 to TRBJ1-1; D not resolved. Between the trimmed V and J ends, which lost 6 bases and 3 bases, there was a span of 14 bases. The CDR3 runs to 14 residues. Germline CDR1 reads SGHNT; CDR2 reads YENEEA. CDR3 protein: CASRRSLQDTEAFF. The DNA of the CDR3 is TGTGCCAGCAGACGAAGCCTCCAGGACACTGAAGCTTTCTTT.

This clonotype appeared a few times. The gene calls are TRBV30 and TRBJ2-2, with 12 bases that match TRBD2. V lost 2 bases and J lost 0; bases outside the gene matches: 4. The length of the CDR3 is 17 residues. Germline loops: CDR1 GTSNPN, CDR2 SVGIG (reference sequence). The DNA for the CDR3 is TGTGCCTGGAGTCGACTAGCGGGGGAAGCGAACACCGGGGAGCTGTTTTTT. This translates into CAWSRLAGEANTGELFF.

This clonotype showed up just a few times. The germline gene is not matched at one end of the junction; a read error may be the cause. This rearrangement joins TRBV7-7 to TRBJ2-5; D tentatively fits TRBD1 or TRBD2 (5 bases each). The germline V gene encodes CDR1 SSHAT and CDR2 FNYEAQ (reference sequence). This CDR3 is 14 amino acids long. The CDR3 region is CASSLGTSQETQYF. CDR3 bases: TGTGCTAGCAGCTTGGGGACGTCGCAAGAGACCCAGTACTTC.

CDR3 DNA sequence: TGTGCCATGAGGCCGGCAGGGAAAGAGACCCAGTACTTC. It specifies CAMRPAGKETQYF. This rearrangement joins TRBV10-3 to TRBJ2-5; tentative D call: TRBD1 (5 bases). CDR1 is ENHRY and CDR2 is SYGVKD in the germline V gene. This CDR3 has 13 amino acids. Between the trimmed V and J ends, which lost 9 bases and 3 bases, there was a span of 14 bases.

The chain is built from TRBV5-1 and TRBJ1-2; D is perhaps TRBD1 (6 bases). Trimming took 3 bases from V and 14 from J, leaving 20 bases between them. The germline V gene has CDR1 SGHRS and CDR2 YFSETQ. The length of the CDR3 is 13 residues. The CDR3 bases are TGCGCCAGCAGCTATGGAGGGGGGGACAAAACTACCTTC. Its protein is CASSYGGGDKTTF.

In this sample, this clonotype turned up a few times. CDR3 in amino acids: CASSLEQGTDTQYF. CDR3 nucleotide sequence: TGTGCCAGCAGCTTAGAGCAGGGGACAGATACGCAGTATTTT. The rearrangement joins TRBV11-3 to TRBJ2-3, with a weak D call TRBD1 (6 bases). The CDR3 totals 14 residues. Germline CDR1 reads SGHNT; CDR2 reads YENEEA. With 0 bases removed from V and 3 bases from J, the gap between germline ends came to 7 bases.

For the CDR3, the DNA is TGTGCCTGGGCCCCCATGGGAATAAGCACAGATACGCAGTATTTT. This translates into CAWAPMGISTDTQYF. The chain uses TRBV30 and TRBJ2-3, with D hard to call. Germline CDR1 is GTSNPN and CDR2 is SVGIG (reference sequence). Trimming removed 5 bases from V and 0 bases from J, with 15 bases in between. CDR3 size: 15 residues.

This clonotype was counted only a few times. This chain joins TRBV4-1 and TRBJ2-1; tentatively, D is TRBD2 (5 bases). The CDR3 consists of 16 residues. Germline V gives CDR1 MGHRA, CDR2 YSYEKL. Trimming shortened V by 6 bases and J by 0 bases, and 15 bases separated the two germline ends. CDR3 loop: CASSEGRFSSYNEQFF. CDR3 DNA sequence: TGCGCCAGCAGTGAGGGTCGATTTAGCTCCTACAATGAGCAGTTCTTC.

This rearrangement joins TRBV7-6 to TRBJ1-6, with TRBD1 identical over 9 bases. The V gene's germline CDR1 is SGHVS and CDR2 FNYEAQ. CDR3 length equals 15 residues. The ends lost 4 bases at V and 7 bases at J; junction bases unmatched: 5. The CDR3 coding sequence is TGTGCCAGCAGCTCACAGGGGGCGGAAAATTCACCCCTCCACTTT. Translation: CASSSQGAENSPLHF.

This sequence joins TRBV27 and TRBJ1-3, with TRBD1 matching over 7 bases. The CDR3 contains 16 residues. The germline gives CDR1 MNHEY, CDR2 SMNVEV (reference sequence). Trimming cost V 4 bases and J 0 bases; bases outside gene matches: 6. The CDR3 loop reads CASSSLAGGSGNTIYF. The DNA of the CDR3 is TGTGCCAGCAGTTCGCTCGCAGGGGGCTCTGGAAACACCATATATTTT.

Comment on this clonotype: It is unclear where the CDR3 begins or ends on the DNA, so no DNA is shown, and the CDR3 is as TCRdb lists it. The gene calls are TRBV7-5 and TRBJ1-1; the listed D gene, TRBD1, was not tested against the DNA. TRBV7-5 is marked as a pseudogene. Inclusive of both ends, the CDR3 amounts to 20 amino acids. The chain's CDR3 is CISVPEAHAGTGYLTTEAFF.